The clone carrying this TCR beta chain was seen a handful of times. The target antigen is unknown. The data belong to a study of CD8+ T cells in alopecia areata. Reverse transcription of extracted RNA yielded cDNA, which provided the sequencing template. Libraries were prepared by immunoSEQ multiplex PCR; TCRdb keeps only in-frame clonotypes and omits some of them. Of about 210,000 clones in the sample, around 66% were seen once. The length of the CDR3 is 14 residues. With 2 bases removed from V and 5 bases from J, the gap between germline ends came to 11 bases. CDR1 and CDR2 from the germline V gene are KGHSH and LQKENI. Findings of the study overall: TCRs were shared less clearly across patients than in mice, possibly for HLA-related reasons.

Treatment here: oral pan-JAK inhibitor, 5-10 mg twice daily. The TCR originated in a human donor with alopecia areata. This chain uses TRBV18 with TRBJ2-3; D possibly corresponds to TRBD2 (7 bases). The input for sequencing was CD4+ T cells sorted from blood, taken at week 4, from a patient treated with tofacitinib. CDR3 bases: TGTGCCAGCTCACCAACGGGGGGCGGAGATACGCAGTATTTT. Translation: CASSPTGGGDTQYF.